This T cell receptor (beta chain) emerged from a study of T cell responses to AZD1222 COVID-19 vaccine. Study details: Second-dose schedules of about 4 or about 12 weeks were combined. General study results and limits: Seropositive status at baseline applied to only five or six AZD1222 recipients.

About this clone: Its antigen is currently unknown.

Only in-frame clones appear in the TCRdb table, and some are missing; sequencing was by immunoSEQ multiplex PCR. The repertoire holds about 130,000 clones, with around 90% as singletons. The length of the CDR3 is 13 residues. The germline V and J ends were trimmed by 6 bases and 11 bases, with 19 bases remaining between them. Germline V gene lookup returns CDR1 LNHDA and CDR2 SQIVND (reference sequence). The chain links TRBV19 to TRBJ1-2; D is unclear. This sample comprised peripheral blood, obtained on day 0 of AZD1222 vaccination. The receptor was isolated from an adult in good health. CDR3 coding DNA: TGTGCCAGTAGCGTTTCGACGGTGCCAACTTACACCTTC. It specifies CASSVSTVPTYTF.